This TCR beta chain was captured in a study of T cell repertoires in cytomegalovirus infection. Study at large: Public TCR beta signatures indicated both CMV infection and matching HLA type. General study points: HLA-C-restricted, CMV-specific TCR beta clonotypes were dominant ex vivo. Carriage of CMV together with the relevant HLA was identifiable through cumulative public TCR beta family frequency.

Per the germline V gene, CDR1 is KGHSH and CDR2 is LQKENI. Trimming cost V 3 bases and J 7 bases, with 18 bases left between them. The CDR3 totals 15 residues. TCRdb called the reads again in MiXCR, with one record for every CDR3 protein. The table lists about 100,000 distinct CDR3 sequences, less than 25% of them singletons. This clonotype came up many times. Its antigen is currently unknown. The TCR sequence derives from a human donor in good health (CMV status not recorded). Some clones in this sample may be carry-over from other donors' samples. Sequencing was carried out using CD8+ T cells from PBMCs. The chain carries TRBV18 and TRBJ1-2, with D uncertain. CDR3 DNA: TGTGCCAGCTCACCCCTGGAGGATGGTCGTCTTGGCTACACCTTC. It translates to CASSPLEDGRLGYTF.